These 21 T cell receptor beta chains share one sample of origin, sequenced in a study of Tregs in tolerant kidney transplant recipients. Mixed chimerism was transient after nonmyeloablative marrow transplants from related graft donors. Libraries were prepared by immunoSEQ multiplex PCR; TCRdb keeps only in-frame clonotypes and omits some of them. Among 80,000 or so clones listed, around nine tenths were seen once. The sequenced sample was CD4+ T cells from blood (PBMCs), obtained 24 months after the transplant. These receptors came from a human patient who received a combined kidney and bone marrow transplant. These T cells may partly come from the graft donor.

This rearrangement joins TRBV6-6 to TRBJ2-7; 10 bases fit TRBD1. The CDR3 has 15 residues. CDR1 and CDR2 (germline): MNHNY, SVGAGI (reference sequence). The trim removed 4 bases at V and 6 bases at J, leaving 9 bases unmatched. The CDR3 DNA follows: TGTGCCAGCAGTTCCCGGGACAGGGGAAACATCGAGCAGTACTTC. Translated, it gives CASSSRDRGNIEQYF.

This chain links TRBV5-6 with TRBJ2-1; 7 bases fit TRBD1. V lost 4 bases to trimming and J lost 6 bases; unmatched junction nucleotides: 13. The length of the CDR3 is 16 residues. CDR1 is SGHDT and CDR2 is YYEEEE in the germline V gene. CDR3 residues: CASSLLATTGLNEQFF. DNA for the CDR3: TGTGCCAGCAGCCTCCTCGCCACGACAGGGCTCAATGAGCAGTTCTTC.

The rearrangement joins TRBV2 to TRBJ2-3; 7 positions match TRBD2. The CDR3 contains 15 residues. Looked up from germline, CDR1 is SNHLY and CDR2 is FYNNEI. V was clipped by 3 bases and J by 5 bases; unmatched bases: 8. DNA for the CDR3: TGTGCCAGCAGTGACTTCGCGGGAGCTATAGATACGCAGTATTTT. Amino acids: CASSDFAGAIDTQYF.

On this clone itself: Other DNA sequences from this sample encode an identical CDR3 as well. The chain combines TRBV4-3 with TRBJ2-1; D gene unclear. The ends were cut back, 1 base at V and 1 base at J, with 17 bases in the middle. Germline values: CDR1 LGHNA, CDR2 YSLEER. This CDR3 is built from 18 residues. The CDR3 bases are TGCGCCAGCAGCCAAGCCCGCAGGCAGCCTTATTCCTACAATGAGCAGTTCTTC. Its protein is CASSQARRQPYSYNEQFF.

The chain is built from TRBV6-1 and TRBJ1-2; D gene unclear. Germline CDR1 is MNHNS and CDR2 is SASEGT. The CDR3 sequence is 15 residues long. V was shortened by 6 bases and J by 4 bases, with 18 bases between the two germline ends. The CDR3 sequence: CASSSEFRSAYGYTF. The CDR3 DNA reads as TGTGCCAGCAGCTCGGAGTTTAGGTCTGCCTATGGCTACACCTTC.

The V gene is TRBV5-5, the J gene TRBJ2-5; 9 nucleotides align to TRBD1. Per germline, CDR1 SGHKS and CDR2 YYEKEE (reference sequence). The CDR3 is made up of 15 amino acids. V trimming: 3 bases; J trimming: 3 bases; junction bases outside the gene matches: 6. The CDR3, as DNA: TGTGCCAGCAGCTCTGAACAGGGGGCGAAAGAGACCCAGTACTTC. It codes for CASSSEQGAKETQYF. Drawing the rest from reference TRBV5-5 and TRBJ2-5, the complete variable domain is DAGVTQSPTHLIKTRGQQVTLRCSPISGHKSVSWYQQVLGQGPQFIFQYYEKEERGRGNFPDRFSARQFPNYSSELNVNALLLGDSALYLCASSSEQGAKETQYFGPGTRLLVL.

This sequence joins TRBV27 and TRBJ2-7; 7 positions match TRBD1. The CDR3 is 14 residues long. Germline CDR1 and CDR2: MNHEY and SMNVEV (reference sequence). Trimming removed 6 bases from V and 0 bases from J; junction bases left unmatched: 5. CDR3 bases: TGTGCCAGCAGGACAGGGTTCCTCTCCTACGAGCAGTACTTC. Protein: CASRTGFLSYEQYF.

The chain is built from TRBV5-1 and TRBJ2-3; 7 bases align to TRBD1. After removal of 0 bases from V and 2 bases from J, the junction contained 3 bases not matched to a gene. This CDR3 has 15 amino acids. CDR1 and CDR2 (germline): SGHRS, YFSETQ. As DNA, the CDR3 is TGCGCCAGCAGCTTGGGGGGGACAGACACAGATACGCAGTATTTT. Residues: CASSLGGTDTDTQYF.

The chain has TRBV7-8 and TRBJ2-3; D not certain. The CDR3 is 13 residues long. Germline CDR1 is SGHVS and CDR2 is FQNEAQ. Trimming removed 4 bases at V and 6 bases at J, with 11 bases between. CDR3 loop: CASSSRNLDTQYF. Written as DNA, the CDR3 is TGTGCCAGCAGCTCGAGAAACTTGGATACGCAGTATTTT.

The chain employs TRBV5-1 and TRBJ2-7; tentatively, D is TRBD2 (6 bases). CDR1 and CDR2 from the germline V gene are SGHRS and YFSETQ. This CDR3 spans 19 amino acids. V was trimmed by 0 bases and J by 2 bases, leaving 24 bases between them. CDR3 sequence reads: CASSLVGGTGWTFPYEQYF. DNA for the CDR3: TGCGCCAGCAGCTTGGTGGGAGGAACAGGCTGGACCTTCCCCTACGAGCAGTACTTC.

This clone counts as medium-sized. The chain links TRBV29-1 to TRBJ2-2; D perhaps matches TRBD1 (6 bases). The CDR3 has 15 amino acids. CDR1 is SQVTM and CDR2 is ANQGSEA in the germline V gene. Trimming stripped 4 bases from V and 2 bases from J, with 14 bases between. The CDR3 protein is CSVVDGTINTGELFF. CDR3 nucleotide sequence: TGCAGCGTTGTTGACGGGACAATCAACACCGGGGAGCTGTTTTTT.

The chain links TRBV11-2 to TRBJ2-5; D possibly corresponds to TRBD2 (5 bases). Germline V gene sequence: CDR1 SGHAT, CDR2 FQNNGV. V lost 6 bases to trimming and J lost 3 bases, with 14 bases between them. This CDR3 spans 14 amino acids. This chain's CDR3 is CASRRGLHEETQYF. Here the CDR3 DNA reads TGTGCCAGCAGAAGAGGGCTACATGAAGAGACCCAGTACTTC.

With regard to this clone: Mismatch with germline at one junction end may stem from a read error. V is TRBV5-1 and J is TRBJ1-2; possible D gene TRBD1, 5 bases. Looked up from germline, CDR1 is SGHRS and CDR2 is YFSETQ. This CDR3 comprises 15 residues. CDR3 sequence: CASSLGHSANYGYTF. CDR3 nucleotides: TGCGCCAGCAGTTTGGGGCATTCAGCTAACTATGGCTACACCTTC.

The rearrangement joins TRBV5-1 to TRBJ2-7, with TRBD2 matching over 11 bases. V gave up 5 bases and J gave up 2 bases; unmatched junction bases: 6. The CDR3 covers 15 residues. Germline loops: CDR1 SGHRS, CDR2 YFSETQ. DNA of the CDR3: TGCGCCAGCAGAGGGACTAGCGGTTCTACCTACGAGCAGTACTTC. As protein: CASRGTSGSTYEQYF.

The chain couples TRBV2 to TRBJ1-1; the D gene is possibly TRBD1 (5 bases). This CDR3 comprises 18 residues. From germline, CDR1 is SNHLY and CDR2 FYNNEI. Trimming removed 2 bases at V and 0 bases at J, with 19 bases between. CDR3 amino acids: CASSEILRAGTMNTEAFF. The DNA of the CDR3 is TGTGCCAGCAGTGAAATTCTCAGGGCAGGAACTATGAACACTGAAGCTTTCTTT.

J is TRBJ1-3 and V is TRBV29-1, with D possibly matching TRBD1 (6 bases). The germline CDR1 and CDR2 sequences are SQVTM and ANQGSEA. V lost 6 bases and J 4 bases, leaving 13 bases between the germline ends. This CDR3 is 13 amino acids long. In DNA, the CDR3 is TGCAGCGTCGCCTACAGGGAAGGAAACACCATATATTTT. Translation gives CSVAYREGNTIYF.

The V gene is TRBV9, the J gene TRBJ2-1; TRBD1 aligns across 7 bases. This CDR3 spans 15 amino acids. V was clipped by 0 bases and J by 2 bases; unmatched bases: 2. Looked up from germline, CDR1 is SGDLS and CDR2 is YYNGEE. DNA for the CDR3: TGTGCCAGCAGCGTAGGGACAGGAACCTACAATGAGCAGTTCTTC. Residues: CASSVGTGTYNEQFF.

Concerning this clone: The junction departs from the called germline gene at one end, perhaps through a read error. The chain recombines TRBV20-1 with TRBJ1-2; D is undetermined. The length of the CDR3 is 8 residues. The germline CDR1 and CDR2 sequences are DFQATT and SNEGSKA (reference sequence). This CDR3 is CSARHFTF. DNA of the CDR3: TGCAGTGCTAGACACTTTACTTTC.

V usage is TRBV7-9 and J usage is TRBJ2-5; 7 nucleotides agree with TRBD1. V was pared by 4 bases and J by 2 bases, with 4 bases of the junction left unmatched. This CDR3 comprises 14 residues. Germline loops: CDR1 SEHNR, CDR2 FQNEAQ (reference sequence). CDR3 DNA: TGTGCCAGCAGCTCCACAGGGGCTCAAGAGACCCAGTACTTC. Translating it yields CASSSTGAQETQYF.

CDR3 coding DNA: TGTGCCATCAGGAAGGGGACTAGCGGGGAGAACACCGGGGAGCTGTTTTTT. Residues: CAIRKGTSGENTGELFF. This rearrangement joins TRBV10-3 to TRBJ2-2, with 13 positions matching TRBD2. Germline V gene data show CDR1 as ENHRY and CDR2 as SYGVKD. V shed 6 bases, J shed 1 base, and the junction held 5 bases outside the gene matches. The CDR3 totals 17 residues.

This chain links TRBV11-3 with TRBJ2-6; D gene unclear. CDR1 and CDR2 (germline): SGHNT, YENEEA. V lost 1 base, J lost 1 base, and 5 bases lay in between. The CDR3 is made up of 15 amino acids. Written as DNA, the CDR3 is TGTGCCAGCAGCTTAGGGGCGTCTGGGGCCAACGTCCTGACTTTC. Translation: CASSLGASGANVLTF.